This entry lists 18 T cell receptor beta chains sequenced from one sample in a study of CD8+ T cells in alopecia areata. Reverse transcription of extracted RNA yielded cDNA, which provided the sequencing template. Assay used: immunoSEQ multiplex PCR; TCRdb lists only in-frame clones, some missing. The profile shows fewer than 250,000 clones, 55% to 70% of them singletons. Treatment noted: oral pan-JAK inhibitor, 5-10 mg twice daily. This sample comprised CD4+ T cells sorted from blood, obtained at week 4, from a patient treated with tofacitinib. The origin of the receptors is a human donor with alopecia areata.

V gene TRBV27 combines with J gene TRBJ2-7; 9 bases fit TRBD2. This CDR3 is built from 15 residues. Germline loops: CDR1 MNHEY, CDR2 SMNVEV (reference sequence). Losses at the gene ends were 6 bases for V and 4 bases for J; bases not matched to a gene: 10. The CDR3 loop is CASRNRRAGGYEQYF. The CDR3 DNA follows: TGTGCCAGCAGGAATAGGAGGGCGGGAGGGTACGAGCAGTACTTC.

In its sample, this clone was seen a few times. The rearrangement uses TRBV4-2 and TRBJ1-5; D gene unclear. Trimming pared 0 bases from V and 1 base from J, leaving 7 bases between. The CDR3 covers 15 residues. Germline V CDR1 and CDR2: LGHNA, YNFKEQ. CDR3 in DNA: TGTGCCAGCAGCCAAGACGGTGTGAGCAATCAGCCCCAGCATTTT. It yields the protein CASSQDGVSNQPQHF.

The rearrangement links TRBV7-9 to TRBJ1-2; D possibly corresponds to TRBD1 (5 bases). Trimming took off 6 bases at V and 4 bases at J, with 18 bases between the two ends. The CDR3 consists of 15 residues. Germline-derived CDR1 and CDR2 are SEHNR and FQNEAQ (reference sequence). The CDR3 nucleotides read TGTGCCAGCAGTCTAGCTGGGGGACGGAGCTATGGCTACACCTTC. Translation: CASSLAGGRSYGYTF.

In this sample, this clone turned up many times. The rearrangement uses TRBV28 and TRBJ2-1, with 15 bases fitting TRBD2. Trimming removed 7 bases from V and 6 bases from J; junction bases left unmatched: 7. Germline V gene sequence: CDR1 MDHEN, CDR2 SYDVKM. The CDR3 runs to 16 residues. CDR3 region: CASISGLAGGLNEQFF. CDR3 DNA sequence: TGTGCCAGCATCTCGGGACTAGCGGGAGGCCTCAATGAGCAGTTCTTC.

The chain employs TRBV5-1 and TRBJ1-1; TRBD1 might be the D (6 bases). This CDR3 comprises 14 residues. V was pared by 5 bases and J by 0 bases, with 11 bases between. Germline V gene sequence: CDR1 SGHRS, CDR2 YFSETQ. CDR3 residues: CASRSDSLNTEAFF. As DNA, the CDR3 is TGCGCCAGCAGGTCGGACAGCTTGAACACTGAAGCTTTCTTT. Complete variable domain (other parts from reference TRBV5-1 and TRBJ1-1): KAGVTQTPRYLIKTRGQQVTLSCSPISGHRSVSWYQQTPGQGLQFLFEYFSETQRNKGNFPGRFSGRQFSNSRSEMNVSTLELGDSALYLCASRSDSLNTEAFFGQGTRLTVV.

The rearrangement links TRBV18 to TRBJ1-4; TRBD1 matches 7 bases. J gave up 8 bases and V 0 bases, and 9 bases lay outside the gene matches. This CDR3 is 16 amino acids long. Per germline, CDR1 KGHSH and CDR2 LQKENI. The CDR3 coding sequence is TGTGCCAGCTCACCACCTAACAGGGGCATTGGAGAAAAACTGTTTTTT. Its protein is CASSPPNRGIGEKLFF.

This clone was found once. The CDR3 protein is CASSQGLAGVGETQYF. CDR3 nucleotides: TGCGCCAGCAGCCAAGGACTAGCGGGAGTGGGAGAGACCCAGTACTTC. The chain recombines TRBV4-1 with TRBJ2-5; 12 nucleotides line up with TRBD2. The V gene's germline CDR1 is MGHRA and CDR2 YSYEKL. The trim removed 1 base at V and 4 bases at J, leaving 4 bases unmatched. This CDR3 comprises 16 residues.

This clone was seen only a few times. V gene TRBV4-2 combines with J gene TRBJ2-5, with D possibly being TRBD2 (6 bases). Per germline, CDR1 LGHNA and CDR2 YNFKEQ. V was cut by 0 bases and J by 2 bases, with 10 bases left in between. This CDR3 comprises 15 residues. CDR3 in amino acids: CASSQELAAQETQYF. Here the CDR3 DNA reads TGTGCCAGCAGCCAAGAGTTAGCGGCTCAAGAGACCCAGTACTTC.

The gene calls are TRBV7-2 and TRBJ2-1, with D possibly TRBD2 on 5 matching bases. V was shortened by 4 bases and J by 5 bases, with 12 bases between the two germline ends. Germline V gene lookup returns CDR1 SGHTA and CDR2 FQGNSA. The CDR3 has 14 amino acids. CDR3 in amino acids: CASSSDGLDNEQFF. The CDR3 region has the DNA TGTGCCAGCAGCTCCGACGGACTGGACAATGAGCAGTTCTTC.

The V and J genes are TRBV5-1 and TRBJ2-3, with 10 bases aligning to TRBD2. This CDR3 is built from 16 residues. Germline assignment: CDR1 SGHRS and CDR2 YFSETQ. J was trimmed by 4 bases and V by 4 bases; bases with no gene match: 9. CDR3 DNA: TGCGCCAGCAGCAGGAGGCTAGCGGGAGTTCCAGATACGCAGTATTTT. Its protein product is CASSRRLAGVPDTQYF.

This chain joins TRBV9 and TRBJ1-5, with D unclear. The CDR3 covers 14 residues. The germline V gene encodes CDR1 SGDLS and CDR2 YYNGEE. Trimming shortened V by 3 bases and J by 3 bases, and 10 bases separated the two germline ends. CDR3 amino acids: CASSEGPDNQPQHF. Here the CDR3 DNA reads TGTGCCAGCAGCGAGGGTCCAGACAATCAGCCCCAGCATTTT.

This clone was recorded once. Here the CDR3 reads CASSRLNNEQFF. The CDR3 DNA reads TGTGCCAGTAGTCGCCTCAACAATGAGCAGTTCTTC. V usage is TRBV19 and J usage is TRBJ2-1; D gene ambiguous. The CDR3 runs to 12 residues. From germline, CDR1 is LNHDA and CDR2 SQIVND (reference sequence). Trimming took off 5 bases at V and 5 bases at J, with 7 bases between the two ends.

This chain links TRBV4-3 with TRBJ2-7; TRBD1 matches 9 bases. The CDR3 totals 15 residues. The V segment lost 2 bases and the J segment 5 bases; nucleotides outside the gene matches: 7. Germline CDR1 reads LGHNA; CDR2 reads YSLEER. Here the CDR3 reads CASSQQDRGPHEQYF. The DNA of the CDR3 is TGCGCCAGCAGCCAACAGGACAGGGGCCCCCACGAGCAGTACTTC.

This clone was counted only a few times. This sample also contains other DNA sequences that code for the same CDR3. This sequence joins TRBV30 and TRBJ1-1, with D uncertain. Germline V lookup: CDR1 GTSNPN, CDR2 SVGIG (reference sequence). Trimming took off 4 bases at V and 0 bases at J, with 3 bases between the two ends. The length of the CDR3 is 11 residues. As DNA, the CDR3 is TGTGCCTGGACATTGAACACTGAAGCTTTCTTT. This sequence encodes CAWTLNTEAFF.

The table lists this clone with a count of one. This rearrangement joins TRBV4-3 to TRBJ2-2; the D is unclear. The germline gives CDR1 LGHNA, CDR2 YSLEER. Trimming left V 0 bases short and J 7 bases short, with 18 bases between. The CDR3 runs to 17 residues. CDR3 nucleotides: TGCGCCAGCAGCCAAGATCCGAGATCGTTAGTGAGCGGGGAGCTGTTTTTT. It codes for CASSQDPRSLVSGELFF.

The V and J genes are TRBV6-5 and TRBJ2-3; D perhaps matches TRBD1 (5 bases). Germline V gene data show CDR1 as MNHEY and CDR2 as SVGAGI. Trimming shortened V by 2 bases and J by 4 bases, and 10 bases separated the two germline ends. The CDR3 spans 14 residues. CDR3 coding DNA: TGTGCCAGCAGTTACAGGGGATCGGCAGATACGCAGTATTTT. It codes for CASSYRGSADTQYF.

This chain joins TRBV29-1 and TRBJ1-4, with TRBD1 matching over 7 bases. This CDR3 is built from 13 residues. Germline V CDR1 and CDR2: SQVTM, ANQGSEA. Trimming removed 7 bases from V and 5 bases from J; junction bases left unmatched: 7. The CDR3 loop reads CSACRDSNEKLFF. For the CDR3, the DNA is TGCAGCGCATGCCGGGACAGCAATGAAAAACTGTTTTTT. Based on the CDR3 plus reference TRBV29-1 and TRBJ1-4, the full variable domain is SAVISQKPSRDICQRGTSLTIQCQVDSQVTMMFWYRQQPGQSLTLIATANQGSEATYESGFVIDKFPISRPNLTFSTLTVSNMSPEDSSIYLCSACRDSNEKLFFGSGTQLSVL.

The chain uses TRBV11-2 and TRBJ2-7; 8 bases fit TRBD2. The germline V gene encodes CDR1 SGHAT and CDR2 FQNNGV. This CDR3 contains 14 residues. The J segment lost 6 bases and the V segment lost 5 bases, leaving 9 bases of the junction unmatched. The CDR3 DNA reads as TGTGCCAGCAGCATAGCGGGAATGATAGGCGAGCAGTACTTC. Residues: CASSIAGMIGEQYF.